The 22 T cell receptor beta chains below were found in one sample sequenced in a study of blood T cell repertoires in COVID-19. Using immunoSEQ multiplex PCR, the repertoire was profiled, and TCRdb retains in-frame clones only, with some absent. Among approximately 5,100 clones, about four fifths were seen once, and the ten largest hold around an eighth. Source material: peripheral blood. The receptor set was obtained from a man between 65 and 80 years old with active COVID-19.

The chain links TRBV2 to TRBJ1-6, with 7 bases identical to TRBD1. Germline trimming cut 1 base from V and 10 bases from J; bases unmatched to any gene: 7. CDR3 size: 15 residues. CDR1 is SNHLY, CDR2 FYNNEI, per germline. The CDR3 DNA is TGTGCCAGCAGTGAAGTTCGGACAGGTGTATCACCCCTCCACTTT. This encodes CASSEVRTGVSPLHF.

The chain joins TRBV27 to TRBJ1-6, with D maybe TRBD1 (5 bases). The V gene's germline CDR1 is MNHEY and CDR2 SMNVEV (reference sequence). The CDR3 runs to 14 residues. V was trimmed by 0 bases and J by 9 bases, leaving 9 bases between them. This CDR3 is CASSLSTGSSPLHF. The CDR3 nucleotides read TGTGCCAGCAGTTTATCAACAGGAAGTTCACCCCTCCACTTT.

This rearrangement joins TRBV7-2 to TRBJ2-7, with 10 bases lining up with TRBD2. There are 16 residues in the CDR3. The germline V gene has CDR1 SGHTA and CDR2 FQGNSA. Trimming took 1 base from V and 4 from J; bases not matched to a gene: 7. CDR3 in DNA: TGTGCCAGCAGCTTAGGAGCTAGCGGGGGTGGATACGAGCAGTACTTC. Protein product: CASSLGASGGGYEQYF.

The J gene is TRBJ1-1, the V gene TRBV9; D gene unclear. CDR3 length: 13 amino acids. From germline, CDR1 is SGDLS and CDR2 YYNGEE. Trimming pared 3 bases from V and 5 bases from J, leaving 11 bases between. The CDR3 coding sequence is TGTGCCAGCAGCGGGCGGCTAGAAACTGAAGCTTTCTTT. Amino acid sequence: CASSGRLETEAFF.

The genes are TRBV6-5 and TRBJ1-4; no clear D gene. Germline-derived CDR1 and CDR2 are MNHEY and SVGAGI. CDR3 length equals 13 residues. V lost 8 bases and J 4 bases, leaving 11 bases between the germline ends. The CDR3 spells CASSGFHNEKLFF. DNA of the CDR3: TGTGCCAGCTCAGGCTTCCATAATGAAAAACTGTTTTTT.

This clone was detected only a few times. This chain connects TRBV5-4 to TRBJ1-1; 7 bases fit TRBD1. The ends lost 0 bases at V and 1 base at J; junction bases unmatched: 3. From germline, CDR1 is SGHNT and CDR2 YYREEE (reference sequence). The CDR3 runs 15 residues. The CDR3 coding sequence is TGTGCCAGCAGCTTGGGGGACAGACCGAACACTGAAGCTTTCTTT. Encoded protein: CASSLGDRPNTEAFF.

The chain combines TRBV7-2 with TRBJ2-7, with TRBD2 as a possible D gene (7 bases). Germline values: CDR1 SGHTA, CDR2 FQGNSA. Trimming stripped 1 base from V and 5 bases from J, with 21 bases between. This CDR3 comprises 17 residues. The CDR3 nucleotides are TGTGCCAGCAGCTTAGACGGGGGGCCTCTTAGTTCTCACGAGCAGTACTTC. Translated: CASSLDGGPLSSHEQYF. Supplemented by reference TRBV7-2 and TRBJ2-7, the full variable domain reads GAGVSQSPSNKVTEKGKDVELRCDPISGHTALYWYRQSLGQGLEFLIYFQGNSAPDKSGLPSDRFSAERTGGSVSTLTIQRTQQEDSAVYLCASSLDGGPLSSHEQYFGPGTRLTVT.

This chain joins TRBV19 and TRBJ2-7, with 8 bases lining up with TRBD1. Germline V lookup: CDR1 LNHDA, CDR2 SQIVND (reference sequence). The CDR3 has 14 residues. The CDR3 protein is CATSIRDRPYEQYF. In DNA form, the CDR3 reads TGTGCTACTTCAATACGGGACAGGCCCTACGAGCAGTACTTC.

The CDR3 sequence is CASSIGFEPGNIQYF. CDR3 nucleotide sequence: TGTGCCAGTAGTATAGGATTCGAGCCGGGAAACATTCAGTACTTC. This sequence joins TRBV19 and TRBJ2-4; D remains unclear. Germline CDR1 reads LNHDA; CDR2 reads SQIVND (reference sequence). V was trimmed by 1 base and J by 6 bases, leaving 13 bases between them. The CDR3 consists of 15 residues.

The V call is TRBV6-2 or TRBV6-3, the J call TRBJ1-6; maybe TRBD1 (5 bases). Germline-derived CDR1 and CDR2 are MNHEY and SVGEGT. Trimming took 4 bases from V and 10 from J, leaving 17 bases between them. CDR3 length equals 15 residues. The CDR3 bases are TGTGCCAGCAGTTCCTTGGGACTTGCGTCCTCACCCCTCCACTTT. Protein: CASSSLGLASSPLHF.

V usage is TRBV9 and J usage is TRBJ1-2; D is possibly TRBD1 (6 bases). The CDR3 has 19 residues. Trimming removed 3 bases from V and 3 bases from J, with 27 bases in between. Germline CDR1 and CDR2: SGDLS and YYNGEE. The CDR3, as DNA: TGTGCCAGCAGCGCTCCATCCGGCGAGGCAGGGGTTACGTACTATGGCTACACCTTC. This sequence encodes CASSAPSGEAGVTYYGYTF.

This clone was picked up a small number of times. The chain joins TRBV6-2 or TRBV6-3 to TRBJ2-6, with TRBD2 matching 7 bases. V lost 1 base and J lost 4; bases outside the gene matches: 4. This CDR3 has 16 residues. In germline, CDR1 is MNHEY, CDR2 SVGEGT. The CDR3 loop reads CASSYWGGLGANVLTF. As DNA, the CDR3 is TGTGCCAGCAGTTACTGGGGGGGATTAGGGGCCAACGTCCTGACTTTC.

The chain recombines TRBV5-6 with TRBJ1-1; weak D call: TRBD1 (5 bases). V lost 4 bases and J lost 6, with 19 bases in between. This CDR3 is 15 amino acids long. CDR1 and CDR2 (germline): SGHDT, YYEEEE. The CDR3 sequence is CASSPPQGISAEAFF. CDR3 coding DNA: TGTGCCAGCAGCCCTCCCCAGGGAATATCGGCTGAAGCTTTCTTT.

This sequence joins TRBV29-1 and TRBJ2-4; D gene uncertain. Germline-derived CDR1 and CDR2 are SQVTM and ANQGSEA. The V end lost 6 bases, the J end lost 8 bases, and 11 bases lay between the germline ends. The CDR3 consists of 11 residues. CDR3 residues: CSVGVRDIQYF. The CDR3 DNA follows: TGCAGCGTCGGAGTACGGGACATTCAGTACTTC.

This chain joins TRBV5-6 and TRBJ2-5; D remains unclear. CDR1 is SGHDT and CDR2 is YYEEEE in the germline V gene. This CDR3 region has 11 residues. V dropped 3 bases and J dropped 5 bases, with 5 bases sitting between them. The CDR3 DNA reads as TGTGCCAGCAGCTCGAGGGAGACCCAGTACTTC. Translation gives CASSSRETQYF.

CDR3 sequence (DNA): TGTGCCAGCAGTTGGCAGGGAAACACTGAAGCTTTCTTT. Its translation is CASSWQGNTEAFF. The chain carries TRBV12-3 or TRBV12-4 and TRBJ1-1; TRBD1 might be the D (5 bases). V shed 4 bases and J shed 2 bases, with 8 bases lying between them. The length of the CDR3 is 13 residues.

This rearrangement joins TRBV7-6 to TRBJ1-6; 8 bases are a match to TRBD1. CDR1 and CDR2 from the germline V gene are SGHVS and FNYEAQ. The length of the CDR3 is 16 residues. V was pared by 4 bases and J by 6 bases, with 8 bases of the junction left unmatched. CDR3 in amino acids: CASSSRTGNTNSPLHF. The DNA for the CDR3 is TGTGCCAGCAGCTCCCGGACAGGGAACACTAATTCACCCCTCCACTTT.

The chain joins TRBV19 to TRBJ1-1, with 12 bases lining up with TRBD1. The CDR3 is 16 amino acids. Trimming took 7 bases from V and 4 from J; bases not matched to a gene: 10. The germline gives CDR1 LNHDA, CDR2 SQIVND (reference sequence). The CDR3 DNA reads as TGTGCCAGTAACTTGGGACAGGGGGCGCCGGGCACTGAAGCTTTCTTT. This sequence encodes CASNLGQGAPGTEAFF.

The J gene is TRBJ2-2, the V gene TRBV7-8; D gene ambiguous. CDR1 and CDR2 (germline): SGHVS, FQNEAQ. CDR3 size: 16 residues. Trimming stripped 5 bases from V and 2 bases from J, with 15 bases between. The CDR3 region has the DNA TGTGCCAGCAGCAAGACCTCCCCTAGAAACACCGGGGAGCTGTTTTTT. Translating it yields CASSKTSPRNTGELFF.

This clone was counted a single time. This sequence joins TRBV29-1 and TRBJ2-6, with D uncertain. The CDR3 spans 13 residues. In germline, CDR1 is SQVTM, CDR2 ANQGSEA. Trimming stripped 4 bases from V and 0 bases from J, with 4 bases between. The CDR3 region is CSVAISGANVLTF. The CDR3 DNA sequence: TGCAGCGTTGCTATCTCTGGGGCCAACGTCCTGACTTTC. The full variable domain, with the rest looked up from reference TRBV29-1 and TRBJ2-6, is SAVISQKPSRDICQRGTSLTIQCQVDSQVTMMFWYRQQPGQSLTLIATANQGSEATYESGFVIDKFPISRPNLTFSTLTVSNMSPEDSSIYLCSVAISGANVLTFGAGSRLTVL.

This clone is classed as large. J is TRBJ2-3 and V is TRBV5-6; 7 positions agree with TRBD2. Looked up from germline, CDR1 is SGHDT and CDR2 is YYEEEE. Trimming at V came to 7 bases and at J to 0 bases, leaving 5 bases not matched to a gene. This CDR3 comprises 14 residues. This chain's CDR3 is CASRSGGSTDTQYF. The CDR3 nucleotides read TGTGCCAGCCGCTCGGGGGGAAGCACAGATACGCAGTATTTT.

The chain recombines TRBV6-1 with TRBJ2-7; D is perhaps TRBD2 (6 bases). The CDR3 has 15 residues. Trimming pared 1 base from V and 5 bases from J, leaving 15 bases between. Germline V CDR1 and CDR2: MNHNS, SASEGT. The DNA for the CDR3 is TGTGCCAGCAGTGAAGGCGGGGAAGGATACGACGAGCAGTACTTC. Translating gives CASSEGGEGYDEQYF.